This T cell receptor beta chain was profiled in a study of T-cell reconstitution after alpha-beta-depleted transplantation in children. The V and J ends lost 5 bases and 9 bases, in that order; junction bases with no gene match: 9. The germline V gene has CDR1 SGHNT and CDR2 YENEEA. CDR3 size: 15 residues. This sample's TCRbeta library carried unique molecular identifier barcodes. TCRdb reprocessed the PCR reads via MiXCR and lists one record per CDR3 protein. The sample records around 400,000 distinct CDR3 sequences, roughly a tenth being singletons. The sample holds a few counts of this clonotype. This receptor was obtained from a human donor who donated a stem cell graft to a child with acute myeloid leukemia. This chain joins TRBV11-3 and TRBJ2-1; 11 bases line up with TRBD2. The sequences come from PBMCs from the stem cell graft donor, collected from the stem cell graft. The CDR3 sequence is CASSRTSGRMGEQFF. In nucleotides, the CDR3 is TGTGCCAGCAGCCGAACTAGCGGGAGAATGGGTGAGCAGTTCTTC. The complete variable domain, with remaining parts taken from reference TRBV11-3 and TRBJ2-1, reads EAGVVQSPRYKIIEKKQPVAFWCNPISGHNTLYWYLQNLGQGPELLIRYENEEAVDDSQLPKDRFSAERLKGVDSTLKIQPAELGDSAVYLCASSRTSGRMGEQFFGPGTRLTVL.